This TCR beta chain originates from a study of OX40 agonist ivuxolimab in advanced cancers. Profiling relied on immunoSEQ multiplex PCR, and the TCRdb table lists in-frame clones only, not all of them. The sample yields over 65,000 clones, approximately 83% seen once. This clone turned up a few times. Its antigen is still unknown. This CDR3 has 14 residues. Losses at the gene ends were 1 base for V and 5 bases for J; bases not matched to a gene: 4. The germline CDR1 and CDR2 sequences are SGHVS and FNYEAQ. General observations from the study: Expansion of clones was among the lowest in partial responders at 0.1-3.0 mg/kg.

V is TRBV7-6 and J is TRBJ1-2; TRBD1 matches at 7 bases. This sequence was found in an adult with an advanced solid tumor such as melanoma, head and neck, liver or kidney cancer. Sequencing was performed on CD4+ or CD8+ T cells sorted from blood, taken in a trial of the OX40 agonist ivuxolimab. The CDR3 bases are TGTGCCAGCAGCTTAGGACAGGGTCAATATGGCTACACCTTC. This translates into CASSLGQGQYGYTF.